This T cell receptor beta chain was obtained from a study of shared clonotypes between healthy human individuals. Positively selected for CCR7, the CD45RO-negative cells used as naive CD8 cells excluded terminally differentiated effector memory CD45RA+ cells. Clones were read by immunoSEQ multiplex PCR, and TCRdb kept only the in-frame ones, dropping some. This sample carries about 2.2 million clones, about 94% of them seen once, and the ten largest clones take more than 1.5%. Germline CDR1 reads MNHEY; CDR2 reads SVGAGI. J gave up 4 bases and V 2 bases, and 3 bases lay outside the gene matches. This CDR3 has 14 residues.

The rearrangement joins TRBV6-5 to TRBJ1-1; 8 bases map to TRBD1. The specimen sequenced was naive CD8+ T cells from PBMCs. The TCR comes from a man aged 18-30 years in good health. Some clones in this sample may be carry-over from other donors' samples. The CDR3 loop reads CASSYVQGATEAFF. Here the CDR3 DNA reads TGTGCCAGCAGTTACGTCCAGGGGGCCACTGAAGCTTTCTTT.